The rows below give T cell receptor beta chains drawn from one sample of a study of CD8 T cells in Susac syndrome. TCRdb analysed the immunoSEQ multiplex PCR reads with MiXCR anew, one entry per CDR3 protein. The sample comprises around 80,000 distinct CDR3 sequences, approximately 96% of which are singletons, and approximately 0.42% rests with the top ten. The sample taken for sequencing was CD8+ T cells from PBMCs. These receptors were obtained from a human donor with Susac syndrome. The CDR3 runs from the conserved cysteine through the conserved F or W. The D gene is left open where the match is weak. Expanded clones are given a class, and other clones once, few, many or no size at all.

>TRBV11-2|.|TRBJ2-7|.
TGTGCCAGCAGCTTAGATGCCCCCGGCGCCTACGAGCAGTACTTC
CASSLDAPGAYEQYF
>TRBV7-9|.|TRBJ1-1|.
TGTGCCAGCAGCTCCACTGTGAACACTGAAGCTTTCTTT
CASSSTVNTEAFF
>TRBV30|.|TRBJ1-5|TRBD1
TGTGCCTGGAGTGCCGGGACAGGGATCAATCAGCCCCAGCATTTT
CAWSAGTGINQPQHF
>TRBV3-1|.|TRBJ2-3|.
TGTGCCAGCAGCCAAGTCCGGGACTTAACAGATACGCAGTATTTT
CASSQVRDLTDTQYF
>TRBV28|.|TRBJ1-2|TRBD1
TGTGCCAGCAGTTACAGGGGCTATGGCTACACCTTC
CASSYRGYGYTF
>TRBV7-9|.|TRBJ2-1|TRBD2
TGTGCCAGCAGCCAGACTAGCGGGAAAAAAAATGAGCAGTTCTTC
CASSQTSGKKNEQFF
>TRBV5-4|.|TRBJ2-3|.
TGTGCCAGCAGCCCCCAGGGGTCCACAGATACGCAGTATTTT
CASSPQGSTDTQYF
>TRBV29-1|.|TRBJ2-1|.
TGCAGCGTTGAAGGCTGGCAGGGGCAGTACAATGAGCAGTTCTTC
CSVEGWQGQYNEQFF
>TRBV6-2/TRBV6-3|.|TRBJ2-3|.
TGTGCCAGCAGCCAGCCCACAGATACGCAGTATTTT
CASSQPTDTQYF
>TRBV20-1|.|TRBJ2-5|.
TGCAGTGCTAGGAGCGACACCTGGACGGAGACCCAGTACTTC
CSARSDTWTETQYF
>TRBV25-1|.|TRBJ2-3|TRBD1
TGTGCCAGCAGGGACCCGCCGGGACAGGGGTCCACAGATACGCAGTATTTT
CASRDPPGQGSTDTQYF
>TRBV9|.|TRBJ2-4|TRBD1
TGTGCCAGCAGCGCCGGAACAGGGGAAAACATTCAGTACTTC
CASSAGTGENIQYF
>TRBV6-5|.|TRBJ2-5|TRBD1
TGTGCCAGCAGTTACTCGATTCCGGGCAGGGGGCAGGAGGGGACCCAGTACTTC
CASSYSIPGRGQEGTQYF
>TRBV9|.|TRBJ1-2|.
TGTGCCAGCAGCGTAGAAGAGGACTATGGCTACACCTTC
CASSVEEDYGYTF
>TRBV20-1|.|TRBJ2-5|.
TGCAGTGCTAGAGACCGCGGGGCCTTGGGAAGGTTTCAGTACTTC
CSARDRGALGRFQYF
>TRBV20-1|.|TRBJ2-1|.
TGCGGGGGTATCTCCTACAATGAGCAGTTCTTC
CGGISYNEQFF
>TRBV24-1|.|TRBJ2-3|TRBD2
TGTGCCACCAGTGATTCGACAGGGACTAGCGTCATTAGCACAGATACGCAGTATTTT
CATSDSTGTSVISTDTQYF
>TRBV9|.|TRBJ1-1|.
TGTGCCAGCAGCGTGACTGCGGGGAGGGGCAACACTGAAGCTTTCTTT
CASSVTAGRGNTEAFF
>TRBV4-1|.|TRBJ1-1|.
TGCGCCAGCAGCCAAGTAGTCGGACAGAGTGAAGCTTTCTTT
CASSQVVGQSEAFF
>TRBV20-1|.|TRBJ1-5|.
TGCAGTGCGAGGGATCGAGGGGCAGATGATCAGCCCCAGCATTTT
CSARDRGADDQPQHF
>TRBV20-1|.|TRBJ2-1|TRBD1
TGCAGTGCTACCTGGACAGGGGTAGAGCAGTTCTTC
CSATWTGVEQFF
>TRBV2|once|TRBJ2-3|TRBD2
TGTGCCAGCCCAGGGACTAGCGGAACAGATACGCAGTATTTT
CASPGTSGTDTQYF
>TRBV7-9|.|TRBJ2-7|.
TGTGCCAGCAGCTTAGGGAAGGACAGCCCATCCTACGAGCAGTACTTC
CASSLGKDSPSYEQYF
>TRBV9|.|TRBJ1-2|.
TGTGCCAGCAGCGGGTCGGGGGGCTATGGCTACACCTTC
CASSGSGGYGYTF
>TRBV29-1|.|TRBJ1-2|.
TGCAGCGTTGAAGAGGAATACAGCGGCTACACCTTC
CSVEEEYSGYTF
>TRBV5-1|.|TRBJ2-3|TRBD2
TGCGCCAGCAGCTTCGGCGGGGGGGCGTCTGATACGCAGTATTTT
CASSFGGGASDTQYF
>TRBV13|once|TRBJ2-2|.
TGTGCCAGCAGCTTAGGCCCCGATAACACCGGGGAGCTGTTTTTT
CASSLGPDNTGELFF
>TRBV9|.|TRBJ1-5|.
TGTGCCAGCAGCTCAGGGTCAAACAATCAGCCCCAGCATTTT
CASSSGSNNQPQHF
>TRBV15|.|TRBJ1-5|.
TGTGCCACCCAAGATGAGGGGGGCAATCAGCCCCAGCATTTT
CATQDEGGNQPQHF
>TRBV27|.|TRBJ2-1|.
TGTGCCAGCAGTTTTTGGGGGGACAATGAGCAGTTCTTC
CASSFWGDNEQFF
>TRBV9|.|TRBJ1-5|.
TGTGCCAGCAGCGTAGAGTACGATCAGCCCCAGCATTTT
CASSVEYDQPQHF
>TRBV5-4|.|TRBJ2-3|.
TGTGCCAGCACCAGTGGGGGGCTTCATATCGATACGCAGTATTTT
CASTSGGLHIDTQYF
>TRBV7-8|once|TRBJ2-7|.
TGTGCCAGCAGCCCGCGAGGGGTGCGGGAGCAGTACTTC
CASSPRGVREQYF
>TRBV9|.|TRBJ2-1|.
TGTGCCAGCAGCCCCGTGGGGAGGTTCAATGAGCAGTTCTTC
CASSPVGRFNEQFF
>TRBV20-1|few|TRBJ1-1|TRBD1
TGCAGTGCTCGGGACAGTTGGGGGACTGAAGCTTTCTTT
CSARDSWGTEAFF